The rows below give T cell receptor beta chains drawn from one sample of a study of human T cells and chemical hapten exposure. TCRdb called the RACE reads again in MiXCR, with one record for every CDR3 protein. The sample yields roughly 190,000 distinct CDR3 sequences, more than 20% seen once. The material sequenced was whole blood, taken in connection with sensitization to the hapten diphenylcyclopropenone (DPC). The origin of the receptors is a woman aged 50 to 60 with alopecia areata. Some clones in this sample may be carry-over from other donors' samples. CDR3s include the opening cysteine and the closing phenylalanine or tryptophan. D genes are given only for firm matches. Size is stated for part of the rows, as once, few or many counts, or as a class when the clone is expanded.

V,size,J,length,D,DNA,CDR3
TRBV12-3/TRBV12-4,-,TRBJ1-5,13,-,TGTGCCAGCAGTTTATCGGCTTTTCAGCCCCAGCATTTT,CASSLSAFQPQHF
TRBV6-6,few,TRBJ1-3,15,-,TGTGCCAGCAGTTACGAAGGGGTAGCTGGAAACACCATATATTTT,CASSYEGVAGNTIYF
TRBV29-1,-,TRBJ1-1,14,-,TGCAGCGTTGGAGCCGGGACTTTGAACACTGAAGCTTTCTTT,CSVGAGTLNTEAFF
TRBV13,-,TRBJ1-4,13,-,TGTGCCAGCAGCTTAACTGATAATGAAAAACTGTTTTTT,CASSLTDNEKLFF
TRBV6-5,-,TRBJ2-3,16,TRBD1,TGTGCCAGCAGTTACACGACAGGGGGCTTAACAGATACGCAGTATTTT,CASSYTTGGLTDTQYF
TRBV12-3/TRBV12-4,-,TRBJ2-7,11,-,TGTGCCAGCAGTTTACAGCAGGGGCAGTACTTC,CASSLQQGQYF
TRBV5-4,-,TRBJ2-5,13,-,TGTGCCAGCAGCCCACAGGTGCAAGAGACCCAGTACTTC,CASSPQVQETQYF
TRBV6-6,few,TRBJ2-6,17,TRBD1,TGTGCCAGCAGCGACGGGACAGGGGGCTTTGGGGCCAACGTCCTGACTTTC,CASSDGTGGFGANVLTF
TRBV7-2,many,TRBJ2-2,16,TRBD2,TGTGCCAAGCGAGGGACTAGCGGGATAAACACCGGGGAGCTGTTTTTT,CAKRGTSGINTGELFF
TRBV5-1,-,TRBJ2-3,15,-,TGCGCCAGCAGCTTGGGGGGGGAGAGCACAGATACGCAGTATTTT,CASSLGGESTDTQYF
TRBV18,-,TRBJ2-7,16,TRBD1,TGTGCCAGCTCACCATCGCAGGGGGCTTTATCCTACGAGCAGTACTTC,CASSPSQGALSYEQYF
TRBV6-1,few,TRBJ2-3,15,TRBD2,TGTGCCAGCAGTGGCGGGGGAACCGGAACAGATACGCAGTATTTT,CASSGGGTGTDTQYF
TRBV7-2,few,TRBJ2-2,17,TRBD2,TGTGCCAGCAGCTTAGACCGGGGGGGGGCTTGGACCGGGGAGCTGTTTTTT,CASSLDRGGAWTGELFF
TRBV20-1,-,TRBJ1-2,15,-,TGCAGTGCTAGAGACCCCATCGGGGGGGGGTATGGCTACACCTTC,CSARDPIGGGYGYTF
TRBV7-2,few,TRBJ2-1,14,TRBD2,TGTGCCAGCAGCTTAAAACTAGCGGGAAATGAGCAGTTCTTC,CASSLKLAGNEQFF
TRBV29-1,-,TRBJ2-1,12,-,TGCAGCGTTGAACTTGGACTTAATGAGCAGTTCTTC,CSVELGLNEQFF
TRBV29-1,-,TRBJ1-1,11,-,TGCAGCGTTTACGGGAACACTGAAGCTTTCTTT,CSVYGNTEAFF
TRBV6-5,-,TRBJ2-4,16,TRBD1,TGTGCCAGCAGTAGCTACGGGACAGGGGGCAAAAACATTCAGTACTTC,CASSSYGTGGKNIQYF
TRBV7-9,-,TRBJ2-5,14,TRBD2,TGTGCCAGCAGCGGGGGACTACGCCAAGAGACCCAGTACTTC,CASSGGLRQETQYF
TRBV7-9,few,TRBJ2-7,11,-,TGTGCCAGCAGCTCTTTGGACGAGCAGTACTTC,CASSSLDEQYF
TRBV29-1,-,TRBJ2-3,16,TRBD1,TGCAGCGTTTCCGATCCGGGACAGTATTCCACAGATACGCAGTATTTT,CSVSDPGQYSTDTQYF
TRBV29-1,-,TRBJ2-3,15,TRBD2,TGCAGCGCCGGACCAGCGGGAGGTCCCACAGATACGCAGTATTTT,CSAGPAGGPTDTQYF
TRBV5-1,-,TRBJ2-7,12,-,TGCGCCAGCAGCTTGGTCGGGCTCGAGCAGTACTTC,CASSLVGLEQYF
TRBV4-2,few,TRBJ2-7,17,-,TGTGCCAGCAGCGCCCTGTCGGCAGGGATGAGGTCCTACGAGCAGTACTTC,CASSALSAGMRSYEQYF
TRBV19,few,TRBJ1-5,14,-,TGTGCCAGTAGTATAATACAGGGCAATCAGCCCCAGCATTTT,CASSIIQGNQPQHF
TRBV5-1,-,TRBJ1-3,16,-,TGCGCCAGCAGCCGGGAACAGAGTTCATCTGGAAACACCATATATTTT,CASSREQSSSGNTIYF
TRBV29-1,-,TRBJ1-1,13,-,TGCAGCGTTGAACGGCGGTTGAACACTGAAGCTTTCTTT,CSVERRLNTEAFF
TRBV6-6,-,TRBJ2-1,17,-,TGTGCCAGCAGTTACTCCCCCAGGACCCCTCGAGGCAATGAGCAGTTCTTC,CASSYSPRTPRGNEQFF
TRBV5-1,few,TRBJ2-3,14,-,TGCGCCAGCAGCTTGGACAGGGCAGGAGATACGCAGTATTTT,CASSLDRAGDTQYF
TRBV20-1,-,TRBJ2-5,16,TRBD2,TGCAGTGCTAGAGATCTCCTAGCGGGAGGGCCTGAGACCCAGTACTTC,CSARDLLAGGPETQYF
TRBV28,many,TRBJ2-5,14,-,TGTGCCAGCTCTATTGCGGGGATCCAAGAGACCCAGTACTTC,CASSIAGIQETQYF
TRBV7-3,few,TRBJ2-5,16,TRBD2,TGTGCCAGCAGCGAAACCGGACTAGCGAAACAAGAGACCCAGTACTTC,CASSETGLAKQETQYF
TRBV20-1,few,TRBJ2-1,15,TRBD1,TGCAGTGCTAGTCCGGGACAGGGAGCCTACAATGAGCAGTTCTTC,CSASPGQGAYNEQFF
TRBV11-1,-,TRBJ2-3,15,-,TGTGCCAGCAGCCATGACCAGGGTAGGGCGTATACGCAGTATTTT,CASSHDQGRAYTQYF
TRBV29-1,-,TRBJ1-1,12,-,TGCAGCGTCGGGGAGGGGGAGTATAAAGCTTTCTTT,CSVGEGEYKAFF
TRBV2,-,TRBJ2-5,11,-,TGTGCCAGCAGTGAATATGAGACCCAGTACTTC,CASSEYETQYF
TRBV7-9,-,TRBJ1-2,15,TRBD1,TGTGCCAGCAGCCCACGGTCCCACAGGGGCGGAGGCTACAACTTC,CASSPRSHRGGGYNF
TRBV18,few,TRBJ2-7,14,TRBD2,TGTGCCAGCTCACCGGCAGGGAGGGGTGGCGAGCAGTACTTC,CASSPAGRGGEQYF
TRBV20-1,once,TRBJ1-5,13,-,TGCAGTGCTAGGGGGCAGGGTAATCAGCCCCAGCATTTT,CSARGQGNQPQHF